The 28 T cell receptor beta chains below were found in one sample sequenced in a study of blood T cells in healthy people across ages. The second PCR ran roughly 6 to 11 cycles with a sample-barcoded 5' primer and J-beta primers. TCRdb re-analysed the 5' RACE reads in MiXCR, keeping a single row per CDR3 protein. Of over 1,500,000 distinct CDR3 sequences listed, about 50% are singletons. The material sequenced was blood. The receptors come from a woman aged 40 to 50 in good health.

The chain combines TRBV20-1 with TRBJ2-1; 7 bases are shared with TRBD2. Trimming at V came to 5 bases and at J to 6 bases, leaving 13 bases not matched to a gene. Germline V gene sequence: CDR1 DFQATT, CDR2 SNEGSKA (reference sequence). This CDR3 comprises 15 residues. CDR3 loop: CSAVTGEGFVNEQFF. CDR3 nucleotide sequence: TGCAGTGCTGTTACCGGGGAGGGGTTTGTCAATGAGCAGTTCTTC.

The chain combines TRBV27 with TRBJ1-2; 8 nucleotides agree with TRBD1. Germline CDR1 is MNHEY and CDR2 is SMNVEV (reference sequence). V shed 5 bases and J 8 bases; nucleotides not matched to a gene: 7. This CDR3 region has 13 residues. CDR3 coding DNA: TGTGCCAGCAGTCAGAAGGACAGGGAGGGCTACACCTTC. Amino acid sequence: CASSQKDREGYTF.

This clonotype was picked up a small number of times. The V gene is TRBV6-5, the J gene TRBJ2-5; D unclear. Germline V lookup: CDR1 MNHEY, CDR2 SVGAGI. The CDR3 has 14 amino acids. The V end was cut by 2 bases, the J end by 2 bases, with 9 bases between. The CDR3: CASSYIVTQETQYF. The CDR3 coding sequence is TGTGCCAGCAGTTACATAGTGACTCAAGAGACCCAGTACTTC.

This clonotype was counted only a few times. The rearrangement joins TRBV7-6 to TRBJ2-1; D is unresolved. V was shortened by 5 bases and J by 4 bases, with 12 bases between the two germline ends. Germline assignment: CDR1 SGHVS and CDR2 FNYEAQ. CDR3 length: 14 residues. CDR3 sequence: CASSRETGYNEQFF. The CDR3 bases are TGTGCCAGCAGCCGAGAAACGGGTTACAATGAGCAGTTCTTC. The complete variable domain, with remaining parts taken from reference TRBV7-6 and TRBJ2-1, reads GAGVSQSPRYKVTKRGQDVALRCDPISGHVSLYWYRQALGQGPEFLTYFNYEAQQDKSGLPNDRFSAERPEGSISTLTIQRTEQRDSAMYRCASSRETGYNEQFFGPGTRLTVL.

The CDR3 is CASSSGGPSSGYTF. The CDR3 coding sequence is TGTGCCAGCAGTTCGGGCGGTCCTTCTAGCGGCTACACCTTC. V usage is TRBV27 and J usage is TRBJ1-2; D is ambiguous. The CDR3 contains 14 residues. The germline V gene encodes CDR1 MNHEY and CDR2 SMNVEV (reference sequence). With 4 bases removed from V and 8 bases from J, the gap between germline ends came to 17 bases.

This chain links TRBV10-3 with TRBJ2-7; the match to TRBD1 covers 11 bases. Trimming removed 0 bases from V and 7 bases from J; junction bases left unmatched: 5. Germline-derived CDR1 and CDR2 are ENHRY and SYGVKD. The CDR3 covers 15 residues. The CDR3 protein is CAISESGTGGIEQYF. DNA for the CDR3: TGTGCCATCAGTGAGTCAGGGACAGGGGGTATTGAGCAGTACTTC.

This sequence joins TRBV6-1 and TRBJ2-3, with unresolved D. The germline gives CDR1 MNHNS, CDR2 SASEGT. This CDR3 contains 14 residues. V was shortened by 1 base and J by 5 bases, with 10 bases between the two germline ends. This CDR3 is CASSEGLRVDTQYF. The CDR3 region has the DNA TGTGCCAGCAGTGAAGGACTTAGGGTAGATACGCAGTATTTT.

The CDR3 DNA reads TGTGCCAGCAGCCACGGCGGGGACCAGTTCTTC. This gives the protein CASSHGGDQFF. The V gene is TRBV12-3 or TRBV12-4, the J gene TRBJ2-1, with D maybe TRBD2 (6 bases). V was cut by 6 bases and J by 13 bases, with 13 bases left in between. The length of the CDR3 is 11 residues.

The chain has TRBV12-3 or TRBV12-4 and TRBJ1-1, with 7 bases that match TRBD1. J gave up 7 bases and V 4 bases, and 9 bases lay outside the gene matches. The CDR3 totals 14 residues. DNA of the CDR3: TGTGCCAGCAGTTATCGAGGCAGGGGGGATGAAGCTTTCTTT. Translating it yields CASSYRGRGDEAFF.

This chain's CDR3 is CASARDGYTF. In DNA form, the CDR3 reads TGTGCCAGCGCCAGGGATGGCTACACCTTC. This sequence joins TRBV28 and TRBJ1-2, with D tentatively TRBD1 (5 bases). Trimming took 8 bases from V and 6 from J, leaving 7 bases between them. The CDR3 is 10 amino acids. From germline, CDR1 is MDHEN and CDR2 SYDVKM.

The sample holds a few counts of this clonotype. The V and J genes are TRBV12-3 or TRBV12-4 and TRBJ1-2; D remains ambiguous. The CDR3 spans 14 residues. V lost 4 bases and J 5 bases, leaving 14 bases between the germline ends. DNA for the CDR3: TGTGCCAGCAGTTCCCGCCGGGGTCAGTATGGCTACACCTTC. It yields the protein CASSSRRGQYGYTF.

V and J are TRBV28 and TRBJ1-6; 7 bases agree with TRBD1. This CDR3 contains 17 residues. Germline assignment: CDR1 MDHEN and CDR2 SYDVKM. Unmatched junction bases numbered 14, after V lost 5 bases and J lost 7 bases. The CDR3 loop is CASSLSPGTELNSPLHF. The CDR3 nucleotides are TGTGCCAGCAGTCTATCTCCCGGGACAGAACTGAATTCACCCCTCCACTTT.

The chain joins TRBV7-2 to TRBJ2-1; 10 nucleotides line up with TRBD1. Germline assignment: CDR1 SGHTA and CDR2 FQGNSA. J was trimmed by 0 bases and V by 2 bases; bases with no gene match: 7. This CDR3 comprises 18 residues. Written as DNA, the CDR3 is TGTGCCAGCAGCTTAACCGGGACAGGGGCAAGCTCCTACAATGAGCAGTTCTTC. This sequence encodes CASSLTGTGASSYNEQFF.

This chain links TRBV7-2 with TRBJ2-3; possibly TRBD2 for D (6 bases). The CDR3 runs to 15 residues. V was trimmed by 8 bases and J by 0 bases, leaving 15 bases between them. Per the germline V gene, CDR1 is SGHTA and CDR2 is FQGNSA. The CDR3 nucleotides are TGTGCCAGCTCAATGGGCGGGGCCAGCACAGATACGCAGTATTTT. As protein: CASSMGGASTDTQYF.

V usage is TRBV9 and J usage is TRBJ1-6; the D is unclear. The germline V gene encodes CDR1 SGDLS and CDR2 YYNGEE. CDR3 length: 15 amino acids. The germline V and J ends were trimmed by 2 bases and 0 bases, with 6 bases remaining between them. The CDR3 DNA follows: TGTGCCAGCAGCGTTTACGGCTCCTATAATTCACCCCTCCACTTT. It codes for CASSVYGSYNSPLHF. Supplemented by reference TRBV9 and TRBJ1-6, the full variable domain reads DSGVTQTPKHLITATGQRVTLRCSPRSGDLSVYWYQQSLDQGLQFLIQYYNGEERAKGNILERFSAQQFPDLHSELNLSSLELGDSALYFCASSVYGSYNSPLHFGNGTRLTVT.

This chain links TRBV5-6 with TRBJ2-6; possibly TRBD1 or TRBD2 for D (5 bases each). Germline CDR1 and CDR2: SGHDT and YYEEEE. The CDR3 is 15 amino acids. The V and J ends lost 2 bases and 2 bases respectively, with 8 bases between them. The CDR3 here is CASSFEGPGANVLTF. The CDR3 bases are TGTGCCAGCAGCTTTGAGGGGCCTGGGGCCAACGTCCTGACTTTC.

The gene calls are TRBV4-3 and TRBJ2-7; 9 nucleotides agree with TRBD2. The trim removed 4 bases at V and 7 bases at J, leaving 14 bases unmatched. Germline V gene sequence: CDR1 LGHNA, CDR2 YSLEER. This CDR3 region has 16 residues. The CDR3 DNA reads TGCGCCAGCAGCCCACGGGGAGCGGGGGGATACAATGAGCAGTACTTC. This gives the protein CASSPRGAGGYNEQYF.

This clonotype was counted a few times. This chain uses TRBV5-1 with TRBJ2-3; D perhaps matches TRBD1 (5 bases). With 2 bases removed from V and 5 bases from J, the gap between germline ends came to 9 bases. The CDR3 is 13 amino acids. Looked up from germline, CDR1 is SGHRS and CDR2 is YFSETQ. The CDR3 DNA is TGCGCCAGCAGCTTCTCAGGGATAGATACGCAGTATTTT. Amino acids: CASSFSGIDTQYF.

This clonotype came up once. This sequence joins TRBV27 and TRBJ2-3, with TRBD2 identical over 7 bases. The CDR3 sequence is 15 residues long. V shed 3 bases, J shed 3 bases, and the junction held 6 bases outside the gene matches. Germline V lookup: CDR1 MNHEY, CDR2 SMNVEV (reference sequence). CDR3 sequence (DNA): TGTGCCAGCAGTTTCGGGGGACTACAGACAGATACGCAGTATTTT. It codes for CASSFGGLQTDTQYF.

This clonotype came up a few times. This chain uses TRBV7-2 with TRBJ1-4; D unclear. Germline V lookup: CDR1 SGHTA, CDR2 FQGNSA. CDR3 length: 16 amino acids. Trimming took off 1 base at V and 8 bases at J, with 17 bases between the two ends. The CDR3 reads CASSLGGGGSGEKLFF. The DNA of the CDR3 is TGTGCCAGCAGCTTAGGAGGTGGAGGGTCGGGAGAAAAACTGTTTTTT.

The chain uses TRBV6-6 and TRBJ1-4; D gene uncertain. The germline gives CDR1 MNHNY, CDR2 SVGAGI (reference sequence). Trimming removed 6 bases at V and 7 bases at J, with 12 bases between. The CDR3 spans 13 residues. The CDR3 coding sequence is TGTGCCAGCAGACGACGGGAGGGTGAAAAACTGTTTTTT. Amino acid sequence: CASRRREGEKLFF.

The chain joins TRBV27 to TRBJ2-1, with a possible D match to TRBD2 (6 bases). Trimming cost V 5 bases and J 5 bases, with 13 bases left between them. The germline CDR1 and CDR2 sequences are MNHEY and SMNVEV (reference sequence). The CDR3 sequence is 14 residues long. CDR3 region: CASSVWAGNNEQFF. CDR3 bases: TGTGCCAGCAGTGTGTGGGCGGGAAACAATGAGCAGTTCTTC.

In this sample, this clonotype turned up once. Being one base from a much bigger clone, this may be a read error. The V gene is TRBV29-1, the J gene TRBJ2-1; no clear D gene. Judging by the DNA end, TRBJ2-7 fits better; the J call may be wrong. The CDR3 has 11 residues. Looked up from germline, CDR1 is SQVTM and CDR2 is ANQGSEA. The CDR3 DNA reads as TGCAGCGCGCTTCTTGACAATGAGCAGTACTTC. Translated, it gives CSALLDNEQYF.

This clonotype was recorded a few times. The chain couples TRBV20-1 to TRBJ1-2, with D perhaps TRBD1 (5 bases). Germline-derived CDR1 and CDR2 are DFQATT and SNEGSKA (reference sequence). The CDR3 has 13 residues. Trimming pared 5 bases from V and 4 bases from J, leaving 14 bases between. CDR3 DNA: TGCAGTGCTCAAGACAGATTCATCTATGGCTACACCTTC. Its translation is CSAQDRFIYGYTF.

The chain links TRBV5-1 to TRBJ2-7; TRBD1 matches at 11 bases. The junction had 8 bases not matched to a gene; V was cut back by 3 bases and J by 0 bases. CDR3 length: 17 amino acids. The germline CDR1 and CDR2 sequences are SGHRS and YFSETQ. CDR3 region: CASSWTGGALTSYEQYF. For the CDR3, the DNA is TGCGCCAGCAGCTGGACAGGGGGCGCATTGACCTCCTACGAGCAGTACTTC.

This clonotype was seen a handful of times. The rearrangement uses TRBV7-2 and TRBJ2-1; D unclear. The CDR3 loop spans 14 amino acids. V lost 3 bases and J lost 6, with 12 bases in between. Germline CDR1 and CDR2: SGHTA and FQGNSA. This CDR3 is CASSFDPGINEQFF. As DNA, the CDR3 is TGTGCCAGCAGCTTTGACCCTGGTATCAATGAGCAGTTCTTC.

The sample holds a few counts of this clonotype. V is TRBV4-3 and J is TRBJ1-5; 7 bases align to TRBD1. Trimming took 3 bases from V and 5 from J; bases not matched to a gene: 10. The CDR3 covers 16 residues. The germline V gene encodes CDR1 LGHNA and CDR2 YSLEER. Here the CDR3 reads CASSHDRGRGYQPQHF. The CDR3 DNA reads TGCGCCAGCAGCCACGACCGGGGCAGGGGGTATCAGCCCCAGCATTTT.

This clonotype has more than one count but fewer than ten. This chain's CDR3 is CAGGETGANVLTF. In DNA form, the CDR3 reads TGTGCCGGAGGGGAGACGGGGGCCAACGTCCTGACTTTC. The chain is built from TRBV28 and TRBJ2-6; weak D call: TRBD2 (6 bases). CDR1 is MDHEN, CDR2 SYDVKM, per germline. This CDR3 comprises 13 residues. V shed 11 bases and J shed 4 bases, with 12 bases lying between them.